The 28 T cell receptor beta chains presented below share a single source sample, sequenced in a study of blood T cell repertoires in COVID-19. This table comes from immunoSEQ multiplex PCR, and its TCRdb copy is limited to in-frame clones, with some not included. The profile shows 95,000 to 100,000 clones, 92% of them singletons. Sequencing input: peripheral blood. The receptors stem from a man aged 50 or older with active COVID-19.

This clone occurred a few times. The chain couples TRBV6-5 to TRBJ1-5; the D is unclear. The CDR3 consists of 15 residues. CDR1 and CDR2 from the germline V gene are MNHEY and SVGAGI. V was trimmed by 0 bases and J by 4 bases, leaving 10 bases between them. The CDR3 sequence is CASSYSRADNQPQHF. CDR3 DNA: TGTGCCAGCAGTTACTCGAGGGCAGATAATCAGCCCCAGCATTTT.

The gene calls are TRBV5-1 and TRBJ1-2; 7 bases are a match to TRBD1. This CDR3 region has 13 residues. Per germline, CDR1 SGHRS and CDR2 YFSETQ. V lost 1 base and J lost 7; bases outside the gene matches: 4. CDR3 in amino acids: CASSLQGEGGYTF. In nucleotides, the CDR3 is TGCGCCAGCAGCTTGCAGGGGGAAGGTGGCTACACCTTC.

This chain connects TRBV30 to TRBJ2-5, with D perhaps TRBD1 (6 bases). Germline assignment: CDR1 GTSNPN and CDR2 SVGIG (reference sequence). The CDR3 is 13 amino acids. Trimming took 4 bases from V and 1 from J, leaving 10 bases between them. The CDR3 region is CAWNRDSQETQYF. In nucleotides, the CDR3 is TGTGCCTGGAACAGGGATTCCCAAGAGACCCAGTACTTC.

The CDR3: CAWSVPGEDYNEQFF. The CDR3 nucleotides read TGTGCCTGGAGTGTACCGGGAGAGGATTACAATGAGCAGTTCTTC. J is TRBJ2-1 and V is TRBV30, with D maybe TRBD2 (6 bases). Germline V lookup: CDR1 GTSNPN, CDR2 SVGIG (reference sequence). CDR3 length: 15 amino acids. Trimming removed 0 bases from V and 4 bases from J, with 13 bases in between.

The chain is built from TRBV5-1 and TRBJ1-1; no firm D call. Trimming stripped 1 base from V and 1 base from J, with 8 bases between. This CDR3 region has 14 residues. Germline CDR1 reads SGHRS; CDR2 reads YFSETQ. CDR3 residues: CASSLRDGNTEAFF. The CDR3 region has the DNA TGCGCCAGCAGCTTGAGAGATGGGAACACTGAAGCTTTCTTT.

The chain links TRBV2 to TRBJ2-1; D gene unclear. The V end lost 2 bases, the J end lost 0 bases, and 8 bases lay between the germline ends. Looked up from germline, CDR1 is SNHLY and CDR2 is FYNNEI. The CDR3 spans 15 residues. The CDR3: CASSERPGSYNEQFF. CDR3 nucleotide sequence: TGTGCCAGCAGTGAACGTCCGGGCTCCTACAATGAGCAGTTCTTC.

This rearrangement joins TRBV5-1 to TRBJ2-1; D unclear. The CDR3 contains 12 residues. The germline gives CDR1 SGHRS, CDR2 YFSETQ. Trimming took off 0 bases at V and 7 bases at J, with 5 bases between the two ends. CDR3 sequence: CASSLDYNEQFF. The CDR3 DNA follows: TGCGCCAGCAGCTTGGACTATAATGAGCAGTTCTTC.

The gene calls are TRBV24-1 and TRBJ2-7, with a possible D match to TRBD1 (6 bases). This CDR3 has 13 amino acids. The ends were cut back, 6 bases at V and 1 base at J, with 9 bases in the middle. Per germline, CDR1 KGHDR and CDR2 SFDVKD. The CDR3 DNA is TGTGCCACCAGTACGGACAGATCCTACGAGCAGTACTTC. Residues: CATSTDRSYEQYF.

The chain carries TRBV29-1 and TRBJ2-1; 10 bases align to TRBD1. This CDR3 spans 13 amino acids. Per germline, CDR1 SQVTM and CDR2 ANQGSEA. V lost 3 bases to trimming and J lost 9 bases; unmatched junction nucleotides: 5. In nucleotides, the CDR3 is TGCAGCGTTGACCCGGACAGGGGGAGTGAGCAGTTCTTC. As protein: CSVDPDRGSEQFF.

This chain links TRBV19 with TRBJ2-2, with D unclear. V lost 5 bases to trimming and J lost 6 bases, with 22 bases between them. This CDR3 region has 17 residues. Per the germline V gene, CDR1 is LNHDA and CDR2 is SQIVND (reference sequence). DNA of the CDR3: TGTGCCAGTAGTCCCGGATTAAAGCGCGGATTGTCCGGGGAGCTGTTTTTT. This gives the protein CASSPGLKRGLSGELFF.

V is TRBV5-1 and J is TRBJ2-7; 8 bases agree with TRBD2. The trim removed 4 bases at V and 6 bases at J, leaving 9 bases unmatched. The CDR3 contains 14 residues. CDR1 and CDR2 from the germline V gene are SGHRS and YFSETQ. CDR3 coding DNA: TGCGCCAGCAGCAATAGCGGGGCTAGCCTCGAGCAGTACTTC. Protein sequence: CASSNSGASLEQYF.

The chain combines TRBV5-1 with TRBJ2-1, with D possibly TRBD2 on 5 matching bases. The CDR3 runs 14 residues. Between the trimmed V and J ends, which lost 0 bases and 8 bases, there was a span of 12 bases. CDR1 is SGHRS and CDR2 is YFSETQ in the germline V gene. The chain's CDR3 is CASSLGGSLDEQFF. The CDR3, as DNA: TGCGCCAGCAGCTTGGGAGGGAGTCTCGATGAGCAGTTCTTC.

The CDR3 bases are TGTGCCAGCAGCCTTCGTGCGGGAGGCAAAGATACGCAGTATTTT. This sequence encodes CASSLRAGGKDTQYF. V is TRBV28 and J is TRBJ2-3; TRBD2 matches 8 bases. V was pared by 6 bases and J by 5 bases, with 10 bases of the junction left unmatched. The CDR3 has 15 amino acids. Germline CDR1 reads MDHEN; CDR2 reads SYDVKM.

The chain joins TRBV3-1 (or the pseudogene TRBV3-2) to TRBJ1-2, with D unclear. The CDR3 runs to 14 residues. Trimming left V 2 bases short and J 5 bases short, with 12 bases between. Germline CDR1 is LGHDT and CDR2 is YNNKEL (reference sequence). Here the CDR3 DNA reads TGTGCCAGCAGCCAAAACCTCTACCTATATGGCTACACCTTC. It translates to CASSQNLYLYGYTF.

V usage is TRBV5-1 and J usage is TRBJ2-2, with D uncertain. Germline CDR1 reads SGHRS; CDR2 reads YFSETQ. CDR3 length equals 15 residues. The V end was cut by 6 bases, the J end by 0 bases, with 12 bases between. The CDR3 sequence is CASKISASNTGELFF. As DNA, the CDR3 is TGCGCCAGCAAAATCAGCGCTTCGAACACCGGGGAGCTGTTTTTT.

The chain couples TRBV3-1 (or the pseudogene TRBV3-2) to TRBJ2-1; the D is unclear. The ends were cut back, 1 base at V and 6 bases at J, with 7 bases in the middle. The CDR3 has 13 residues. Germline assignment: CDR1 LGHDT and CDR2 YNNKEL (reference sequence). CDR3: CASSQATANEQFF. The CDR3 coding sequence is TGTGCCAGCAGCCAAGCGACTGCCAATGAGCAGTTCTTC.

This sequence joins TRBV5-1 and TRBJ2-3; D not resolved. V was shortened by 7 bases and J by 0 bases, with 15 bases between the two germline ends. The V gene's germline CDR1 is SGHRS and CDR2 YFSETQ. The CDR3 extends over 15 amino acids. CDR3 coding DNA: TGCGCCAGCGGGCAGATCGGTCCCAGCACAGATACGCAGTATTTT. It codes for CASGQIGPSTDTQYF.

The V call is TRBV7-3, the J call TRBJ2-7; D possibly corresponds to TRBD2 (6 bases). The CDR3 is made up of 15 amino acids. Between the trimmed V and J ends, which lost 6 bases and 0 bases, there was a span of 15 bases. From germline, CDR1 is SGHTA and CDR2 FQGTGA. The CDR3 nucleotides are TGTGCCAGCAGTTCAAGCGGAGGGAGCTCCTACGAGCAGTACTTC. Its translation is CASSSSGGSSYEQYF.

This rearrangement joins TRBV3-1 (or the pseudogene TRBV3-2) to TRBJ2-7, with 8 bases matching TRBD2. From germline, CDR1 is LGHDT and CDR2 YNNKEL (reference sequence). The V gene end was trimmed by 0 bases and the J gene end by 6 bases; junction bases not matched to a gene: 10. There are 16 residues in the CDR3. The CDR3 DNA follows: TGTGCCAGCAGCCAAGATAGGGAGCGGGAGACGATCGAGCAGTACTTC. Residues: CASSQDRERETIEQYF.

The V call is TRBV3-1 (or the pseudogene TRBV3-2), the J call TRBJ2-3; 8 bases are shared with TRBD2. V was pared by 4 bases and J by 3 bases, with 12 bases of the junction left unmatched. Germline-derived CDR1 and CDR2 are LGHDT and YNNKEL (reference sequence). The CDR3 covers 17 residues. The CDR3 spells CASSPYIAGSETDTQYF. The CDR3 DNA reads as TGTGCCAGCAGCCCATACATAGCGGGATCAGAGACAGATACGCAGTATTTT.

This clone was seen only once. The chain combines TRBV2 with TRBJ1-1, with D uncertain. V was pared by 7 bases and J by 5 bases, with 11 bases between. The CDR3 runs to 12 residues. Germline CDR1 is SNHLY and CDR2 is FYNNEI. The CDR3 DNA follows: TGTGCCAGCATAAATAGCCGGACTGAAGCTTTCTTT. Protein sequence: CASINSRTEAFF.

The chain combines TRBV28 with TRBJ1-1; 9 bases agree with TRBD1. CDR1 is MDHEN and CDR2 is SYDVKM in the germline V gene. The CDR3 spans 13 residues. The junction had 3 bases not matched to a gene; V was cut back by 4 bases and J by 6 bases. In DNA, the CDR3 is TGTGCCAGCAGTTACAGGGGGCGCTCTGAAGCTTTCTTT. Its translation is CASSYRGRSEAFF.

The CDR3 nucleotides are TGTGCCAGCAGCTTAGTCGTCCGGAGCGGGGATTACGAGCAGTACTTC. This translates into CASSLVVRSGDYEQYF. This chain connects TRBV7-9 to TRBJ2-7, with 7 bases aligning to TRBD2. CDR3 length: 16 amino acids. V lost 1 base, J lost 4 bases, and 10 bases stayed unmatched. The germline gives CDR1 SEHNR, CDR2 FQNEAQ (reference sequence).

This rearrangement joins TRBV5-1 to TRBJ2-7, with D possibly matching TRBD1 (6 bases). Germline-derived CDR1 and CDR2 are SGHRS and YFSETQ. This CDR3 has 14 amino acids. Trimming left V 0 bases short and J 2 bases short, with 9 bases between. The CDR3, as DNA: TGCGCCAGCAGCTTGGAGCAGGGGCCCTACGAGCAGTACTTC. Encoded protein: CASSLEQGPYEQYF.

The chain has TRBV7-3 and TRBJ2-3; tentative D call: TRBD1 (6 bases). Germline V gene data show CDR1 as SGHTA and CDR2 as FQGTGA. Trimming removed 3 bases at V and 6 bases at J, with 10 bases between. The CDR3 length is 13 residues. This CDR3 is CASSFDRSDTQYF. CDR3 coding DNA: TGTGCCAGCAGCTTTGACAGGTCGGATACGCAGTATTTT.

This chain joins TRBV5-4 and TRBJ2-7; 8 bases line up with TRBD2. J was trimmed by 1 base and V by 0 bases; bases with no gene match: 3. This CDR3 is 15 amino acids long. Germline V gene sequence: CDR1 SGHNT, CDR2 YYREEE (reference sequence). CDR3 in DNA: TGTGCCAGCAGCTTGGAACTAGCGGAATCCTACGAGCAGTACTTC. Amino acids: CASSLELAESYEQYF. Full variable domain (remainder filled in from reference TRBV5-4 and TRBJ2-7): ETGVTQSPTHLIKTRGQQVTLRCSSQSGHNTVSWYQQALGQGPQFIFQYYREEENGRGNFPPRFSGLQFPNYSSELNVNALELDDSALYLCASSLELAESYEQYFGPGTRLTVT.

This clone came up many times. This chain connects TRBV3-1 (or the pseudogene TRBV3-2) to TRBJ1-5; unclear D gene. Trimming cost V 0 bases and J 6 bases, with 6 bases left between them. CDR1 LGHDT and CDR2 YNNKEL come from the germline V gene (reference sequence). The CDR3 has 13 amino acids. The CDR3 reads CASSQDLFQPQHF. CDR3 in DNA: TGTGCCAGCAGCCAAGATCTATTTCAGCCCCAGCATTTT.

The chain is built from TRBV28 and TRBJ1-6; D might be TRBD1 (5 bases). V lost 1 base, J lost 10 bases, and 17 bases lay in between. Per germline, CDR1 MDHEN and CDR2 SYDVKM. The CDR3 runs 16 residues. The CDR3 spells CASSLFWGIGASPLHF. The CDR3 DNA follows: TGTGCCAGCAGTTTATTCTGGGGCATCGGTGCATCACCCCTCCACTTT.